This TCR beta chain was captured in a study of blood T cell repertoires in COVID-19. Study as a whole: T cells, B-cell-depleted T cells, or PBMCs supplied cDNA or gDNA.

Trimming pared 0 bases from V and 7 bases from J, leaving 14 bases between. Germline assignment: CDR1 SGHRS and CDR2 YFSETQ. The CDR3 is made up of 14 amino acids. In the original workflow: Cell counts per sample came from amplifying reference gene primers. The assay was immunoSEQ multiplex PCR, and TCRdb's table has in-frame clones only and misses some. The DNA was the basis for D and trimming; V, J and clone size are from that table. The repertoire consists of about 300,000 clones, with 91% occurring once and the leading ten covering over 2%. The Seattle patients joined while their infection was active and were tracked longitudinally afterward.

The specimen was peripheral blood. The TCR comes from a woman aged 30 to 39 with COVID-19, enrolled during active disease. This sequence joins TRBV5-1 and TRBJ2-7; D possibly corresponds to TRBD2 (6 bases). The CDR3 coding sequence is TGCGCCAGCAGCTTGGACCGGGAGACGTGGGAGCAGTACTTC. Amino acids: CASSLDRETWEQYF. The variable domain in full, with the rest retrieved from reference TRBV5-1 and TRBJ2-7, is KAGVTQTPRYLIKTRGQQVTLSCSPISGHRSVSWYQQTPGQGLQFLFEYFSETQRNKGNFPGRFSGRQFSNSRSEMNVSTLELGDSALYLCASSLDRETWEQYFGPGTRLTVT.